Presented here are 10 T cell receptor delta chains from one specimen sequenced in a study of fetal and pediatric gammadelta thymocytes. TCRdb re-called the reads using CATT. The table lists more than 1,500 delta-chain clones, 20% to 25% of them singletons. Sequencing was carried out using non-Vgamma9Vdelta2 gamma-delta T cells from the thymus. Subset denoted: CD3+gammadeltaTCR+ thymocytes not co-expressing Vgamma9 and Vdelta2. These TCRs come from a child who underwent cardiac surgery and was recorded as healthy.

This clone was counted once. The chain uses TRDV1 and TRDJ1, with TRDD3 matching 8 bases. V trimming: 0 bases; J trimming: 0 bases; junction bases outside the gene matches: 27. Per the germline V gene, CDR1 is TSWWSYY and CDR2 is QGS. CDR3 length: 24 amino acids. CDR3 in DNA: TGTGCTCTTGGGGAACTCGTTTACGCCTTCCATTACTGGGGGGCCCAGCGGTACACCGATAAACTCATCTTT. Translating it yields CALGELVYAFHYWGAQRYTDKLIF.

In its sample, this clone ranks as large. V usage is TRDV1 and J usage is TRDJ1; D is ambiguous. CDR1 is TSWWSYY and CDR2 is QGS in the germline V gene. There are 16 residues in the CDR3. Trimming shortened V by 0 bases and J by 0 bases, and 11 bases separated the two germline ends. DNA for the CDR3: TGTGCTCTTGGGGAACTTCAAGAGGACTACACCGATAAACTCATCTTT. The encoded protein is CALGELQEDYTDKLIF.

By sample fraction, this clone is large. This chain joins TRDV3 and TRDJ1; 9 nucleotides agree with TRDD3. Losses at the gene ends were 4 bases for V and 4 bases for J; bases not matched to a gene: 19. This CDR3 region has 17 residues. Germline V gives CDR1 TVYSNPD, CDR2 GDNSRS (reference sequence). This chain's CDR3 is CASALGLAGDTFDKLIF. For the CDR3, the DNA is TGTGCCTCCGCACTAGGCCTAGCGGGGGATACCTTCGATAAACTCATCTTT.

This clone rates as medium-sized. The gene calls are TRDV1 and TRDJ1; 13 bases align to TRDD3. V trimming: 2 bases; J trimming: 3 bases; junction bases outside the gene matches: 12. This CDR3 region has 19 residues. Germline V gives CDR1 TSWWSYY, CDR2 QGS. The CDR3 region has the DNA TGTGCTCTTGGGGAAATGTCCCACTGGGGGATACGAGGGGCCGATAAACTCATCTTT. It specifies CALGEMSHWGIRGADKLIF.

A remark on this clone: A much bigger clone sits one base away, suggesting this may be a read error. This sequence joins TRDV1 and TRDJ1; D is possibly TRDD2 (9 bases). Trimming shortened V by 5 bases and J by 0 bases, and 31 bases separated the two germline ends. This CDR3 is 21 amino acids long. CDR1 and CDR2 (germline): TSWWSYY, QGS. The CDR3 DNA reads TGTGCTCTTGGGTCTCCTTCCTACGAAGGTTCCCGGGGGATATACACCGATAAACTCATCTTT. It specifies CALGSPSYEGSRGIYTDKLIF.

This clone is large in the sample. The rearrangement uses TRDV1 and TRDJ1; 7 bases match TRDD3. In germline, CDR1 is TSWWSYY, CDR2 QGS. The CDR3 is made up of 17 amino acids. V was pared by 1 base and J by 1 base, with 9 bases of the junction left unmatched. In DNA, the CDR3 is TGTGCTCTTGGGGAACGTTGGGGGGATGAGGGCACCGATAAACTCATCTTT. As protein: CALGERWGDEGTDKLIF.

This clone was counted once. A far larger clone lies a single base away; this is likely a read error. Other nucleotide sequences from this sample produce the same CDR3. V and J are TRDV1 and TRDJ1, with 9 bases matching TRDD3. The CDR3 totals 16 residues. The J segment lost 10 bases and the V segment lost 4 bases, leaving 16 bases of the junction unmatched. Germline CDR1 is TSWWSYY and CDR2 is QGS. DNA for the CDR3: TGTGCTCTTGGGGGACGAACCGAGGTACTGGGGGAAAGACTCATCTTT. It codes for CALGGRTEVLGERLIF.

A few counts support this clone. A far larger clone is a single base away, which makes a read error likely. The chain joins TRDV3 to TRDJ1; D perhaps matches TRDD3 (6 bases). The CDR3 length is 19 residues. Germline CDR1 TVYSNPD, CDR2 GDNSRS (reference sequence). The CDR3 is CASSRFSELRYAETDNLIF. CDR3 in DNA: TGTGCCTCTTCGAGGTTTTCCGAGTTGCGATACGCTGAAACCGATAATCTCATCTTT.

This clone is labeled as medium-sized. This chain joins TRDV3 and TRDJ1; 8 bases fit TRDD3. The ends lost 3 bases at V and 9 bases at J; junction bases unmatched: 18. Germline CDR1 reads TVYSNPD; CDR2 reads GDNSRS (reference sequence). The CDR3 contains 15 residues. DNA for the CDR3: TGTGCCTTCCCGCGGTACTGGGGGCCCTTTAGGGAACTCATCTTT. Its protein is CAFPRYWGPFRELIF.

By share, this clone ranks as medium-sized. This chain connects TRAV14/DV4 to TRDJ1; 9 nucleotides align to TRDD3. This CDR3 spans 18 amino acids. CDR1 is TSDPSYG, CDR2 QGSYDQQN, per germline (reference sequence). This chain's CDR3 is CALSAVRLGDWYTDKLIF. CDR3 DNA sequence: TGTGCTCTGAGTGCGGTCCGGCTGGGGGATTGGTACACCGATAAACTCATCTTT.